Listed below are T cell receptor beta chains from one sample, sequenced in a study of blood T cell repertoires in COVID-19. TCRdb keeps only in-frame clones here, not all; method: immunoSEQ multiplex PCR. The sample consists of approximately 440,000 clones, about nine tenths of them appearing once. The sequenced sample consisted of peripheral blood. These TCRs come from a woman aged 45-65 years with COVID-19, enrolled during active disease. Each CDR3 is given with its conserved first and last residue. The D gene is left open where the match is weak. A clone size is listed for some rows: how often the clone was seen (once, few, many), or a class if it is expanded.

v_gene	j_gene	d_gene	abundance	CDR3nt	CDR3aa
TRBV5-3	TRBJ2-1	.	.	TGTGCCAGAAGCTTGTTTCACCCCCCCACAGGGTCCTACAATGAGCAGTTCTTC	CARSLFHPPTGSYNEQFF
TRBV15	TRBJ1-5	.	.	TGTGCCACCAGCAGAGATCGGGGAGGGTATCAGCCCCAGCATTTT	CATSRDRGGYQPQHF
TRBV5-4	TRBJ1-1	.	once	TGTGCCAGCAGCTTGGACAGGGTCCGAACCATGAACACTGAAGCTTTCTTT	CASSLDRVRTMNTEAFF
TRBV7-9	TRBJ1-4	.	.	TGTGCCAGCAGCTCGGGTTTAGCTACTAATGAAAAACTGTTTTTT	CASSSGLATNEKLFF
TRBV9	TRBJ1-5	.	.	TGTGCCAGCAGCGGGGGAGGCCTCCCCAATCAGCCCCAGCATTTT	CASSGGGLPNQPQHF
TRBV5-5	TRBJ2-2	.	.	TGTGCCAGCAGATTTCGCCGGGACTCTCTAACTTCTGGGGAGCTGTTTTTT	CASRFRRDSLTSGELFF
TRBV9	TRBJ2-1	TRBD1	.	TGTGCCAGCAGCGCCGATAGGGACAGGTCAAGAAATGAGCAGTTCTTC	CASSADRDRSRNEQFF
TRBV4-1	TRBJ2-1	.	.	TGCGCCAGCAGCCTAACAGGGAACAATGAGCAGTTCTTC	CASSLTGNNEQFF
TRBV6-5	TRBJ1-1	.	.	TGTGCCAGCAGTTTAGACAGGAACACTGAAGCTTTCTTT	CASSLDRNTEAFF
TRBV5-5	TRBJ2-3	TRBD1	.	TGTGCCAGCAGCCTGGAAGGACAGGGAAGCACAGATACGCAGTATTTT	CASSLEGQGSTDTQYF
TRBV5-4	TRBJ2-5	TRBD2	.	TGTGCCAGCAGCTTCGGCGCGGGGGATTACCAAGAGACCCAGTACTTC	CASSFGAGDYQETQYF
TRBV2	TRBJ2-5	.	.	TGTGCCACAGCAAGGGGCCTCCAAGAGACCCAGTACTTC	CATARGLQETQYF
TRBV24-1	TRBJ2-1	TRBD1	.	TGTGCCACGGCCCGGACAGGGGAGGGGAATGAGCAGTTCTTC	CATARTGEGNEQFF
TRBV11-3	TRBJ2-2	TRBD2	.	TGTGCCAGCAGCTTAGGGGGACTAGCGGCCGGGGAGCTGTTTTTT	CASSLGGLAAGELFF
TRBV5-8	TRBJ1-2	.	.	TGTGCCAGCAGCTTGAGGCAGGCCTATGGCTACACCTTC	CASSLRQAYGYTF
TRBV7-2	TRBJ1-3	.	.	TGTGCCAGCAGCTCGGATCGGGTCAGCCTGGGAAACACCATATATTTT	CASSSDRVSLGNTIYF
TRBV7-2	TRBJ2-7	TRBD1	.	TGTGCCAGCCGGAAGACGGTGGGGACAGGGTTGGTCTACGAGCAGTACTTC	CASRKTVGTGLVYEQYF
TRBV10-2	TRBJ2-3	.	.	TGCGCCAGCCGGAGGCAGGGGCTCAGCACAGATACGCAGTATTTT	CASRRQGLSTDTQYF
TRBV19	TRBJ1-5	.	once	TGTGCCAGTAGTCCCCCCCCACAGAGAACTAGCAATCAGCCCCAGCATTTT	CASSPPPQRTSNQPQHF
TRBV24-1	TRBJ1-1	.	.	TGTGCCACCAGTGATGGTATGGGGGCACACACTGAAGCTTTCTTT	CATSDGMGAHTEAFF
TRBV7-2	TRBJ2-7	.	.	TGTGCCAGCAGCTTGCGAGGGAGTGCGCAGTACTTC	CASSLRGSAQYF
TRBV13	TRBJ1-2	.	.	TGTGCCAGCAGCTTCAGTGGGTCGGGATATGGCTACACCTTC	CASSFSGSGYGYTF
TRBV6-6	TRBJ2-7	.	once	TGTGCCAGCAGCTTAGGGGGGGGCCGGACCTACGAGCAGTACTTC	CASSLGGGRTYEQYF
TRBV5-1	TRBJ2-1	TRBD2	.	TGCGCCAGCAGCCCCGGGGTAGCGGGGGGTCTCAAGAATGAGCAGTTCTTC	CASSPGVAGGLKNEQFF
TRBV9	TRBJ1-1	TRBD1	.	TGTGCCAGCAGCGTAGAAGGGACAGGGACGGCTTTCTTT	CASSVEGTGTAFF
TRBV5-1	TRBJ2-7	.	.	TGCGCCAGCAGACGGGCGGAGGGAATTAGCGAGCAGTACTTC	CASRRAEGISEQYF
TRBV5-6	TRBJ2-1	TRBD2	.	TGTGCCAGCAGCTTCGGACTAGCGGGGGGCCTCAATGAGCAGTTCTTC	CASSFGLAGGLNEQFF
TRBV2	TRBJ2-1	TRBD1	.	TGTGCCAGCAGTGCATTTGTTACTCTGTCCAGGGACAGGGGATCCTACAATGAGCAGTTCTTC	CASSAFVTLSRDRGSYNEQFF
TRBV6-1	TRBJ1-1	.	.	TGTGCCAGCAGTGAAGCGCTAACAGGGAGAGATAACACTGAAGCTTTCTTT	CASSEALTGRDNTEAFF
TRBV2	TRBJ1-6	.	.	TGTGCCAGCTGGGCCGGCCCCATCACCTATAATTCACCCCTCCACTTT	CASWAGPITYNSPLHF
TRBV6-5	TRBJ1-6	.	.	TGTGCCAGCAAAGGGGGGGGTAATTCACCCCTCCACTTT	CASKGGGNSPLHF
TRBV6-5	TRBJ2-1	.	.	TGTGCCAGCAGTGACTCCCAGCGGAATGAGCAGTTCTTC	CASSDSQRNEQFF
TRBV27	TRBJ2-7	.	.	TGTGCCAGCAGGCCGGTCGGGACACCGACCAACGGGCAGTACTTC	CASRPVGTPTNGQYF
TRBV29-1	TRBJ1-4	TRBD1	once	TGCAGCGTTGGAGACAGGGGGTTTGAAAAACTGTTTTTT	CSVGDRGFEKLFF
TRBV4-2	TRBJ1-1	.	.	TGTGCCAGCAGCCGATCCGGCCCGGGGAGGATGAACACTGAAGCTTTCTTT	CASSRSGPGRMNTEAFF
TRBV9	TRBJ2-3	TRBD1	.	TGTGCCAGCAGCGTAGGAAACAGGGGGTTCACAGATACGCAGTATTTT	CASSVGNRGFTDTQYF
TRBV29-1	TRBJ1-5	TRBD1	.	TGCAGCGTTCCTGAACCGGGACAGGGACTTATTAGCAATCAGCCCCAGCATTTT	CSVPEPGQGLISNQPQHF
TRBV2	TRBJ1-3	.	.	TGTGCCAGCAGTGCAAGCGAGGGAAACACCATATATTTT	CASSASEGNTIYF
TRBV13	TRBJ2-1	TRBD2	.	TGTGCCAGCAGCCAAGGGGGACTAGCGGGGGCTGAGCAGTTCTTC	CASSQGGLAGAEQFF
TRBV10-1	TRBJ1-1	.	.	TGCGCCAGCAGTGGGCAGAAGAGGGCAGGGGAAACCCTCCCTCTGAACACTGAAGCTTTCTTT	CASSGQKRAGETLPLNTEAFF
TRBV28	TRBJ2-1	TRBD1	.	TGTGCCAGCAGTTCCCCCGGTCCGACAGGGGGCGCGGTAAATGAGCAGTTCTTC	CASSSPGPTGGAVNEQFF
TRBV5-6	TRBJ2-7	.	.	TGTGCCAGCAGCTCAGGACAGACCTACGAGCAGTACTTC	CASSSGQTYEQYF
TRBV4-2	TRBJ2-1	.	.	TGTGCCAGCAGCCGCGGACAGACCAGCTCCTACAATGAGCAGTTCTTC	CASSRGQTSSYNEQFF
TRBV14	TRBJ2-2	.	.	TGTGCCAGCAGCATGCGGCAGTACACCGGGGAGCTGTTTTTT	CASSMRQYTGELFF
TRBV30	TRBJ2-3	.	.	TGTGCCTGGATTACAGGGAGTCCAGATACGCAGTATTTT	CAWITGSPDTQYF
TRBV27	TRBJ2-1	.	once	TGTGCCAGCAGTGTGGGACATAACAATGAGCAGTTCTTC	CASSVGHNNEQFF
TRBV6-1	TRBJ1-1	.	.	TGTGCCAGCAGTGACGCGACCGCCGGTGGGGCGGTGGTCACTGAAGCTTTCTTT	CASSDATAGGAVVTEAFF
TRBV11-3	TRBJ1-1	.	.	TGTGCCAGCAGCTTAAGGCCCAGGGGCGAAGCTTTCTTT	CASSLRPRGEAFF
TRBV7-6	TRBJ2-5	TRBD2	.	TGTGCCAGCAGCATTCCCCTAGCGGGGTCCCAAGAGACCCAGTACTTC	CASSIPLAGSQETQYF